The T cell receptor beta chain under discussion was sequenced for a study of cytomegalovirus exposure and HLA in healthy donors (dated 2017 in TCRdb). About the investigation overall: An earlier analysis of approximately 550 of the donors reported more than 250 Gb of sequence data and approximately 110 million unique TCR beta sequences from some 180 million T cells. An early release that covered fewer than 800 HLA-typed donors contained approximately 300 gigabases of sequencing data and 85 million to 100 million unique TCR sequences. Among the roughly 410 genotyped donors, around 81% belonged to the genetic ancestry cluster associated with self-reported Caucasian donors. The study aimed to test whether signatures of past pathogen exposure could be identified by cataloging public T cell receptors. The T cell repertoires of 666 subjects were profiled by immunosequencing and related to cytomegalovirus serostatus. Besides the first cohort of 666 subjects, a separate validation cohort made up of around 120 different subjects was used. High-throughput TCR immunosequencing, statistical association of individual TCRs with disease status, and machine learning were combined to predict cytomegalovirus infection status. To study patterns of TCR occurrence, a later analysis re-analyzed previously published TCR beta repertoires from around 670 donors and added high-resolution HLA genotyping. Rather than drawing on any new phenotypic data, the later analysis identified candidate immune exposures from TCR beta sequences and the way those sequences occurred across donors. To decide whether each TCR beta V gene segment behaved as functional or pseudogenic, an earlier analysis of 587 of the donors relied on high-throughput TCR beta sequencing. Donor age, sex, ethnicity and CMV serostatus were collected together with the repertoire data. Genome-wide SNP genotypes for about 65% of the roughly 670 donors were used in a later genetic analysis, which treated that subset as a discovery cohort. Every discovery cohort repertoire had been produced on one sequencing platform. HLA typing covered class I and class II loci at four-digit resolution. Typing coverage differed by locus: A, B, C, DRB1 and DQB1 were typed in roughly 629-640 donors, DQA1 in about 510, DPA1 in roughly 590, and DPB1 in just under 490. Roughly 5 DR-DQ haplotypes were handled as single units for association and clustering, since linkage in the cohort was strong. Among over 350 genotyped donors of the cohort, an average of approximately 230,000 unique TCR beta nucleotide sequences were sequenced per donor, around 20% of them non-productive. What the research found in general, with its limitations: While some public TCRs were present in many individuals, most TCR sequences turned up only very rarely across donors. When HLA alleles, especially DR and DQ, strongly co-occurred, TCR associations were difficult to assign to individual alleles. In a later analysis, HLA-associated TCR beta chains showed more clonal expansion and lower generation probabilities than non-associated chains that were equally common. A later genetic analysis associated a missense DCLRE1C variant with V-gene and J-gene trimming of TCR beta chains, and an independent cohort replicated the association. A later genetic analysis reported fewer N-insertions in productive TCRs among donors in an Asian-associated ancestry cluster than the roughly 650-donor mean. Broadly in line with IMGT annotations, most TCR beta V segments showed up in productive rearrangements about 87% or about 30% of the time in an earlier analysis of 450 to 600 of the donors. CMV serostatus was the only immune exposure information available for the cohort. Because some donors lacked HLA typing at each locus, the association tests relied only on the typed subset. At a false discovery rate of 0.05, a later analysis linked about 16,000 TCR beta sequences to specific HLA alleles. Sequencing depth was assumed to be roughly uniform across donors in the presence/absence analyses, though that assumption may not hold. In vitro tests confirmed that a few of the cytomegalovirus-associated TCR beta chains recognize cytomegalovirus antigens. Approximately 16 rarely observed V segments, including chromosome 9 orphons, were excluded from the earlier analysis of about 610 of the donors because counts were too low. Linkage disequilibrium might explain the correlated functional status among segregating V segments, but an unknown experimental factor could not be ruled out. A later analysis reported that several top co-occurrence clusters appeared linked to parvovirus B19, influenza, CMV and Epstein-Barr virus. According to a later analysis, TCR association rates differed among HLA loci, with DRB1 alleles showing the most associated TCRs and HLA-C alleles showing the fewest. A further reported finding was that TCR beta sequences accurately predicted the HLA-A and HLA-B alleles for most subjects in the first cohort. The classifier was reported to diagnose cytomegalovirus status with high specificity and sensitivity in both the original and validation cohorts. A cluster of highly shared sequence variants was judged likely to represent a technical artifact of the sequencing pipeline. The authors suggested that the approach could potentially be extended to other disease states and immunological phenotypes. A total of 150 to 200 TCR beta chains were listed by the study as associated with cytomegalovirus. Only TCR beta chains were sequenced in this cohort, and the absence of alpha or paired-chain data limited detectable features. Some IMGT-functional V segments, including TRBV6-2 and TRBV6-3, could not be distinguished by the 87-base-pair reads and were therefore excluded. In a later analysis, most CMV-associated TCR beta chains were found to appear HLA-restricted, with HLA associations seemingly driven largely by CMV exposure.

The protocol used for the library was the immunoSEQ multiplex PCR assay. The multiplex PCR relied on a mix of 60 forward primers for TCR Vbeta segments and 13 reverse primers for TCR Jbeta segments. The CDR3 region of rearranged TCR beta genes was amplified from genomic DNA with a multiplex PCR assay. Amplified TCR beta libraries were sequenced as 87-base-pair reads on the Illumina HiSeq System. Regarding the original processing steps: Across the roughly 600 repertoires, a later analysis counted around 80 million unique TCR beta chains, around 10 million of which were shared by at least two donors. A nearest-neighbor algorithm error-corrected the raw reads and collapsed the reads into unique sequences, merging closely related sequences to remove PCR and sequencing errors. Alignment of CDR3 sequences to IMGT reference sequences was used to assign V, D and J gene segments. Each retained sequence needed at least a six-nucleotide match to both a V gene segment and a J gene segment. Rearrangements were called productive when the CDR3 lacked stop codons and stayed in frame with V and J; all others were non-productive. CDR3 was defined by IMGT convention, running from the second conserved V-encoded cysteine to the conserved J-encoded phenylalanine. The earlier analysis of a few hundred of the donors excluded sequences that lacked an unambiguous match to a single V gene segment. In an earlier analysis of 587 of the donors, V segments were called functional above 56.7% productive rearrangements and were called segregating when the between-donor standard deviation exceeded 5%. A statistical classification framework was developed to diagnose cytomegalovirus status using the catalog of TCR beta chain sequences. V and J gene assignment, in a later analysis, came from comparing TCR nucleotide sequences with IMGT/GENE-DB human TR gene sequences. The TCRdist pipeline was used in a later analysis to assign CDR3 sequences and most-parsimonious VDJ recombination scenarios. In a later analysis, each TCR beta chain was defined by its CDR3 amino acid sequence together with its V-gene family, and reads without a unique V-gene family were excluded. In a later analysis, fewer than 650 highly shared, low-generation-probability nucleotide sequences were removed to address suspected cross-contamination and a sequencing artifact. In a later analysis, a clonal expansion index for each public chain was calculated from normalized within-repertoire ranks of inferred template counts. In a later analysis, generation probabilities were computed using a VDJ recombination model fitted to out-of-frame rearrangements, and the results were checked against IGoR. In a later analysis, TCR-TCR, TCR-HLA and TCR-CMV co-occurrence was scored with hypergeometric tests, and a repertoire-size bias correction was applied to TCR pairs. To estimate false discovery rates, a later analysis permuted the HLA or CMV assignments 20 times. In a later analysis, co-occurring TCRs were grouped with DBSCAN, and TCRdist sequence similarity was added when clustering was performed within HLA-allele-positive subsets. Co-occurrence clustering excluded repertoires with fewer than 30,000 or more than 120,000 public chains, plus five with anomalous nucleotide sharing. TCRdb provides this immuneACCESS table in a form limited to in-frame rearrangements. Some clones are lacking; in checked studies, under half of them reflect an unresolved V gene, and why the rest are absent is not known. The V and J calls and clone size are taken from that table; D and trimming were inferred from the DNA. In this sample the table shows 150,000 to 200,000 clones, roughly 80% of which occur a single time. The top ten constitute roughly 1.9% of the sample.

Trimming leaves V shorter by 4 bases and J shorter by 9 bases, with the junction holding 6 bases beyond the gene matches. CDR1 and CDR2, looked up from the germline V gene, are SNHLY and FYNNEI. From its cysteine to its phenylalanine, the CDR3 spans 14 amino acids. Just CDR3 DNA is preserved here, 42 bases in frame from base 1. The sample holds one count of this clone. Its antigen has not been determined. Per-base quality was not reported, and no clone a single base away is much larger than it. In total, roughly 670 healthy bone marrow donors made up the cohort. All cohort members were sampled while nominally healthy, although unrecorded immune exposures were likely present. The donor tested CMV seronegative and was one of the 352 seronegative cohort members. A peripheral blood sample was collected from each donor, and TCR beta sequencing was performed on peripheral blood mononuclear cells. The Qiagen DNeasy Blood Extraction Kit was used to extract genomic DNA from the blood cell samples.

The sample consisted of PBMCs. This clonotype was obtained from a man aged 18 to 30 in good health and CMV-seronegative. Recombination joined TRBV2 with TRBJ2-1; 10 middle bases align to TRBD1. The DNA is TGTGCCAGCAGTGCCGACAGGGGGCTTCGTGAGCAGTTCTTC. Translated, it reads CASSADRGLREQFF.